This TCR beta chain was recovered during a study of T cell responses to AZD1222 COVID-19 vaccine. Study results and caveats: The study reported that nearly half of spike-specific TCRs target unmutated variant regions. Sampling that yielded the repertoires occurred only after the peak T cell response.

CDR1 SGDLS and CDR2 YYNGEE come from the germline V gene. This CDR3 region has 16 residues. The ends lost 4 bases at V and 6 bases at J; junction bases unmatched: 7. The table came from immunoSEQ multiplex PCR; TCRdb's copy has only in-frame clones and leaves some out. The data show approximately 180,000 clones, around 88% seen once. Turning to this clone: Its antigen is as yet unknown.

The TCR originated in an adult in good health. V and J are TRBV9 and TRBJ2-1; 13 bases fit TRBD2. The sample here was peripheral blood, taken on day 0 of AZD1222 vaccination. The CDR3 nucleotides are TGTGCCAGCAGCCCGGAACTAGCGGGGGGGGGCAATGAGCAGTTCTTC. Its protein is CASSPELAGGGNEQFF.